The TCR beta chain described here comes from a study of Ad26.COV2.S vaccination and SARS-CoV-2 variants (dated by TCRdb to about 2021). In the study overall: Donors in the vaccine arm were drawn from COV1001, a phase I-IIa trial of Ad26.COV2.S in healthy adults that was multicentre, randomized, double-blind and placebo-controlled. The TCR-sequenced set comprised approximately 32 samples: some 20 Ad26.COV2.S vaccine recipients, 5 placebo recipients and 8 SARS-CoV-2 convalescent individuals. Sequencing of the TCRbeta repertoire served to evaluate the specificity and breadth of SARS-CoV-2-reactive T cell receptors following Ad26.COV2.S vaccination. Ad26.COV2.S was administered intramuscularly at a dose of 5x10^10 or 1x10^11 viral particles, either as one shot or as two shots given 56 days apart. Trial participants were randomized into five groups of five, in which low-dose or high-dose Ad26.COV2.S was given once or twice, or placebo was given on both occasions. Investigators did not know the trial group allocation while performing experiments and assessing outcomes. Overall results and qualifications from the work: Spike-specific TCR breadth was higher in Ad26.COV2.S recipients than in placebo recipients (P = 0.0014). After vaccination, substantial breadth of spike-specific CD8+ and CD4+ T cell responses was reported. The study was not powered for comparison of responses between vaccine doses or regimens. Non-spike TCR breadth was comparable between vaccine and placebo recipients, consistent with the vaccine containing only spike. The authors noted that total T cell responses may have been underestimated by the TCR breadth and depth analyses.

According to the study, the label for this sample's treatment or condition signals: roughly 20 received Ad26.COV2.S at low or high dose, single or two shots; 5 received placebo; per-sample allocation not given. For vaccine and placebo recipients, repertoires were sequenced using samples collected on day 63 after the first injection. In Cohort 1b, around 23 adults aged 18-55 years were enrolled at a single site in Boston, USA, between 29 July and 7 August 2020. Ad26.COV2.S was a replication-incompetent adenovirus type 26 vector that expressed a prefusion-stabilized SARS-CoV-2 spike protein derived from the original Wuhan strain. CDR1 SNHLY and CDR2 FYNNEI were looked up in the germline V gene. V is cut by 6 bases and J by 2 bases, and the space between the germline ends is 14 bases. The CDR3, cysteine through phenylalanine, is 14 amino acids long. This entry keeps only the CDR3 DNA: 42 bases, framed from base 1.

The immunoSEQ Assay was used to sequence TCRbeta CDR3 regions. After extraction, genomic DNA underwent amplification by bias-controlled multiplex PCR, followed by high-throughput sequencing. The original methods were these. To quantify the absolute abundance of every unique TCRbeta CDR3 region, sequences were collapsed and filtered. T cell fraction was estimated by normalizing TCRbeta template counts to usable DNA, with usable DNA measured through amplification of reference genes found in all nucleated cells. Repertoire TCRs were annotated as SARS-CoV-2-specific when V gene, CDR3 amino acid sequence and J gene were exactly matched to a known reactive TCR set. The reference SARS-CoV-2 TCR set came from MIRA and was filtered for enrichment in COVID-19-positive ImmuneCODE repertoires, removing public or cross-reactive TCRs. Using the MIRA antigens, annotated TCRs were further analysed by specific ORF or by position within an ORF. Breadth was defined as annotated unique rearrangements over total unique productive rearrangements; depth was the summed frequency of those rearrangements. TCR breadth was compared between groups using two-sided Wilcoxon rank-sum tests. TCRdb obtained this table from immuneACCESS and retained in-frame rearrangements with V and J assigned. These tables miss some clones; where compared with another copy, unresolved V genes account for less than half of the shortfall, and the remainder is unexplained. V, J and clone size were drawn from that table, and D and trimming were deduced from the DNA. This sample is represented by more than 400,000 clones; about nine tenths of them were singletons. Clones ranked in the top ten supply roughly 1.7% of the sample.

Comments on this clone: Its cognate antigen has yet to be identified. Qualities for individual bases were not recorded, and no much larger clone is one base off.

The receptor comes from a person aged 18-60 years who received the Ad26.COV2.S COVID-19 vaccine or a placebo. Sequenced material: peripheral blood, taken in a trial of Ad26.COV2.S vaccine versus placebo. Here the chain combines TRBV2 and TRBJ2-7; the D segment could be TRBD2, given 5 matching bases. CDR3 reads: CASSLASYAYEQYF. The sequenced DNA: TGTGCCAGCAGCCTCGCTAGCTACGCCTACGAGCAGTACTTC. With all but the CDR3 taken from the reference TRBV2 and TRBJ2-7 genes, the full variable domain is: EPEVTQTPSHQVTQMGQEVILRCVPISNHLYFYWYRQILGQKVEFLVSFYNNEISEKSEIFDDQFSVERPDGSNFTLKIRSTKLEDSAMYFCASSLASYAYEQYFGPGTRLTVT.